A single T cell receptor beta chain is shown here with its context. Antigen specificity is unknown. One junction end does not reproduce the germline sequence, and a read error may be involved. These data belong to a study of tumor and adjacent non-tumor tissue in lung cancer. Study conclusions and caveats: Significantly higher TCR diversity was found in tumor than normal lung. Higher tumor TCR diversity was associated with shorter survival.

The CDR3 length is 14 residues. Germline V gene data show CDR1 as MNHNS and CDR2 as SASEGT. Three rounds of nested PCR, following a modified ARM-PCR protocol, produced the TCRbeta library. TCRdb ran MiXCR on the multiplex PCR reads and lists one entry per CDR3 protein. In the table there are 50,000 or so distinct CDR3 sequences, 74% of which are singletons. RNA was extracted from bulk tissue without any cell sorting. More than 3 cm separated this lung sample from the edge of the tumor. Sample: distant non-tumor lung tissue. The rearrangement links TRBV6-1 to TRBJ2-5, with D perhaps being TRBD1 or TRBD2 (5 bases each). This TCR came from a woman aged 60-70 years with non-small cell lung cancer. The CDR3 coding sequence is TGTGCCAACAGTACGGGGCAGTTGGGAGAGACCCAGTACTTC. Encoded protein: CANSTGQLGETQYF.